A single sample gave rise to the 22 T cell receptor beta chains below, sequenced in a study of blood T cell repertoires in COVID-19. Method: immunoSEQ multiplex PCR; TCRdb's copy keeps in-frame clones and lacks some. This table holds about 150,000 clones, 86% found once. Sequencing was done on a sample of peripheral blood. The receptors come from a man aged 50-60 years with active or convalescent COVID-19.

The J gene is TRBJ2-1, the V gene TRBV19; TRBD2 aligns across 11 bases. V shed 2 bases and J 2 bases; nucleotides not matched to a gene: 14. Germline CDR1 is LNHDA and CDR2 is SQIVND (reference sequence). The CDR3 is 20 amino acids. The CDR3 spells CASSILGLADPISPYNEQFF. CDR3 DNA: TGTGCCAGTAGTATATTGGGACTAGCGGACCCAATTTCACCCTACAATGAGCAGTTCTTC.

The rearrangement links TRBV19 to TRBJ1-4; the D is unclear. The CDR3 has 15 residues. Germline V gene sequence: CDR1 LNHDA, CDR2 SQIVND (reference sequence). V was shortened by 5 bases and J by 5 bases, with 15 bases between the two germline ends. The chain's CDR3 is CASSSGRRENEKLFF. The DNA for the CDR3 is TGTGCCAGTAGTTCTGGACGGAGGGAGAATGAAAAACTGTTTTTT.

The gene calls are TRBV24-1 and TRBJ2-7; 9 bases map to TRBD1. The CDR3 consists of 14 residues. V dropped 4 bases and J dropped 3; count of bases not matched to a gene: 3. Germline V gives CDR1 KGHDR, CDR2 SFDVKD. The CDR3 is CATSEAGQGYEQYF. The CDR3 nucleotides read TGTGCCACCAGTGAAGCGGGACAGGGCTACGAGCAGTACTTC.

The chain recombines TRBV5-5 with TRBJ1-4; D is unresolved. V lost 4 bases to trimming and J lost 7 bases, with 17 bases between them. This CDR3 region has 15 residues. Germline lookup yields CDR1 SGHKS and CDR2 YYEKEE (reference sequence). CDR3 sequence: CASSGPGGLAEKLFF. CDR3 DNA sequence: TGTGCCAGCAGCGGACCGGGAGGCCTAGCTGAAAAACTGTTTTTT.

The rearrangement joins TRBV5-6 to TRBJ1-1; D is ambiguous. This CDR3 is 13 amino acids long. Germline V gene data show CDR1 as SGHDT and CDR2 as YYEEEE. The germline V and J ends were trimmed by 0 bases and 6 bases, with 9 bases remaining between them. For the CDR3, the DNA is TGTGCCAGCAGCTTGGAGCGGTTGGCTGAAGCTTTCTTT. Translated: CASSLERLAEAFF.

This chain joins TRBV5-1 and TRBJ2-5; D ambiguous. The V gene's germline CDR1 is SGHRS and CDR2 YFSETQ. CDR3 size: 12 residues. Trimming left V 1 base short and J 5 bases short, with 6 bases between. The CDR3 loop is CASSLSSETQYF. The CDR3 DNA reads TGCGCCAGCAGCTTGAGCTCGGAGACCCAGTACTTC.

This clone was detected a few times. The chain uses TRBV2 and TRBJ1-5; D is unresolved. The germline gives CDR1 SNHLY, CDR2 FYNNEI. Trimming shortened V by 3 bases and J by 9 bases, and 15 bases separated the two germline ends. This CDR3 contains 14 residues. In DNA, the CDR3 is TGTGCCAGCAGTGAGACGGGGTTGGGAGCGCCCCAGCATTTT. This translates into CASSETGLGAPQHF.

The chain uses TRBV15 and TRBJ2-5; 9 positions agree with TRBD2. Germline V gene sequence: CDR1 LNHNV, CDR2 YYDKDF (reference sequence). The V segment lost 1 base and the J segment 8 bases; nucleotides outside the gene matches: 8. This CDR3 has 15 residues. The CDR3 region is CATSRGNSGSETQYF. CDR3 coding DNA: TGTGCCACCAGCAGAGGAAATAGCGGGAGCGAAACCCAGTACTTC.

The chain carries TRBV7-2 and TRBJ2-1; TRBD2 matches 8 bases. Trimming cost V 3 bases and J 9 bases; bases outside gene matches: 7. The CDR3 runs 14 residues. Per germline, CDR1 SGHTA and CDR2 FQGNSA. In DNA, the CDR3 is TGTGCCAGCAGCTTGACGGGGGGGCGGTTTGAGCAGTTCTTC. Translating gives CASSLTGGRFEQFF.

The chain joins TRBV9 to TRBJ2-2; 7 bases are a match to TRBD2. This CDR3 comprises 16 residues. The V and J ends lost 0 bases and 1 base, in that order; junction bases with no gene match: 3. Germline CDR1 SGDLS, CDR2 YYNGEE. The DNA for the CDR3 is TGTGCCAGCAGCGTAGCAGGCGGGGGGAACACCGGGGAGCTGTTTTTT. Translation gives CASSVAGGGNTGELFF.

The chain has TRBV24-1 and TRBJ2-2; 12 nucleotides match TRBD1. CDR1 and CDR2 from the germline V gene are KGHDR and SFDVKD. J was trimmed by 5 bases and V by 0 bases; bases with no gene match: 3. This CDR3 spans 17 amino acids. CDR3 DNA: TGTGCCACCAGTGATTTGGGGACAGGGGGCTGGACCGGGGAGCTGTTTTTT. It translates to CATSDLGTGGWTGELFF.

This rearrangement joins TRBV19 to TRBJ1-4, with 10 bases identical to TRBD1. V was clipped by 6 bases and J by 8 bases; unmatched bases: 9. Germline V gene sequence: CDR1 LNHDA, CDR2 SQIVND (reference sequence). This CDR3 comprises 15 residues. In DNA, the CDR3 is TGTGCCAGTAGCGAATCAGGACAGGGGGAGGAAAAACTGTTTTTT. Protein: CASSESGQGEEKLFF. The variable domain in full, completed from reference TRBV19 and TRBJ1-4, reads DGGITQSPKYLFRKEGQNVTLSCEQNLNHDAMYWYRQDPGQGLRLIYYSQIVNDFQKGDIAEGYSVSREKKESFPLTVTSAQKNPTAFYLCASSESGQGEEKLFFGSGTQLSVL.

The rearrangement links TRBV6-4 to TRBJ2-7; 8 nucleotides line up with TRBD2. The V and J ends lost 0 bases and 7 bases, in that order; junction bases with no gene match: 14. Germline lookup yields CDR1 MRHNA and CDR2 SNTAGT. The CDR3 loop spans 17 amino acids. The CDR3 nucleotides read TGTGCCAGCAGTGACTCGGGGATCCTGCGGGGGGCTGGGGAGCAGTACTTC. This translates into CASSDSGILRGAGEQYF.

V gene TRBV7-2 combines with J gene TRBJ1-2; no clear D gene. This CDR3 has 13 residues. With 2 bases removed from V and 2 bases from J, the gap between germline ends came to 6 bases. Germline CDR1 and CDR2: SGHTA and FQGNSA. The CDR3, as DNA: TGTGCCAGCAGCTTAATGCAGAACTATGGCTACACCTTC. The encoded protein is CASSLMQNYGYTF. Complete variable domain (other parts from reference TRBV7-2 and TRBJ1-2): GAGVSQSPSNKVTEKGKDVELRCDPISGHTALYWYRQSLGQGLEFLIYFQGNSAPDKSGLPSDRFSAERTGGSVSTLTIQRTQQEDSAVYLCASSLMQNYGYTFGSGTRLTVV.

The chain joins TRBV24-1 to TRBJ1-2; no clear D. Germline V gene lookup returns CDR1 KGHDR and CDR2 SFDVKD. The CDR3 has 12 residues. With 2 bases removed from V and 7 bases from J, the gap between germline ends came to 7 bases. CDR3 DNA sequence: TGTGCCACCAGTGATTCCCCGGTTGGCTACACCTTC. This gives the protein CATSDSPVGYTF.

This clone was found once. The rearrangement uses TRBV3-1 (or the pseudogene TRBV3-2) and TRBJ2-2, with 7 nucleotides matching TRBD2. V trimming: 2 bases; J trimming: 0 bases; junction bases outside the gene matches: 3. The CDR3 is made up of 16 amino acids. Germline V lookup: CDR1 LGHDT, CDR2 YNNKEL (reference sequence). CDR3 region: CASSQPGTTNTGELFF. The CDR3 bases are TGTGCCAGCAGCCAACCCGGGACTACGAACACCGGGGAGCTGTTTTTT.

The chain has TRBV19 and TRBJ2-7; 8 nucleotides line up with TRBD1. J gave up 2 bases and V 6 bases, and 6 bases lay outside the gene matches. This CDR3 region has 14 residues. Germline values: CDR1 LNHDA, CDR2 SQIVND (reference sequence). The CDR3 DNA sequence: TGTGCCAGTAGGGGCGGGACAGGAGCCTACGAGCAGTACTTC. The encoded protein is CASRGGTGAYEQYF.

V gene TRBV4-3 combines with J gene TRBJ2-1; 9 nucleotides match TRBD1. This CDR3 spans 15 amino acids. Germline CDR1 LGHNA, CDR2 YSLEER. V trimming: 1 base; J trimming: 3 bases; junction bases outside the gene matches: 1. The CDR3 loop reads CASSQGQGDYNEQFF. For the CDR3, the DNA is TGCGCCAGCAGCCAAGGACAGGGGGACTACAATGAGCAGTTCTTC.

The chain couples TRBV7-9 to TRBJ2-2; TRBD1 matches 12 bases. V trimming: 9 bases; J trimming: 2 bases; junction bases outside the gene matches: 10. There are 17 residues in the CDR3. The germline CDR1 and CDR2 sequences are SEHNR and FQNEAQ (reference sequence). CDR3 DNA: TGTGCCAGTCGACGAACCGGGACAGGGGGCAACACCGGGGAGCTGTTTTTT. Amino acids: CASRRTGTGGNTGELFF. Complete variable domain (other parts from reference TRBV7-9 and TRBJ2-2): DTGVSQNPRHKITKRGQNVTFRCDPISEHNRLYWYRQTLGQGPEFLTYFQNEAQLEKSRLLSDRFSAERPKGSFSTLEIQRTEQGDSAMYLCASRRTGTGGNTGELFFGEGSRLTVL.

The CDR3 DNA is TGTGCCAGCAGCACGGGGACACAACTAGCCAAAAACATTCAGTACTTC. Translation gives CASSTGTQLAKNIQYF. V usage is TRBV5-8 and J usage is TRBJ2-4; TRBD1 might be the D (6 bases). V lost 4 bases and J 0 bases, leaving 14 bases between the germline ends. The CDR3 runs to 16 residues. Germline V gene sequence: CDR1 SGHTS, CDR2 YDEGEE.

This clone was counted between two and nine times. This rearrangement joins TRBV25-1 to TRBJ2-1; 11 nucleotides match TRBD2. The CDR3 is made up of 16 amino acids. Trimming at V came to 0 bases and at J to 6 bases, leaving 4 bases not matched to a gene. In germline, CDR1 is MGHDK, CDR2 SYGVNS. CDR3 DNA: TGTGCCAGCAGTGAATATCTTAGCGGGAGGGCCAATGAGCAGTTCTTC. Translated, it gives CASSEYLSGRANEQFF.

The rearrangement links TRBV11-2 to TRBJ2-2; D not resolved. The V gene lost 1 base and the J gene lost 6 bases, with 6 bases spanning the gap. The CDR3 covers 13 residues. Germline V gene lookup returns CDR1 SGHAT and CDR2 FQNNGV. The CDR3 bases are TGTGCCAGCAGCTTAGCCCGGGCCGGGGAGCTGTTTTTT. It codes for CASSLARAGELFF.